A selection of T cell receptor beta chains follows, all from one sample in a study of regulatory T cells in long-lasting Graves disease. TCRdb reanalysed the multiplex PCR reads using MiXCR and keeps one entry per CDR3 protein. The sample records 510,000 or so distinct CDR3 sequences, around 12% being singletons. The data also belong to a second study, concerning T cells in Graves' hyperthyroidism and ophthalmopathy.

Source: peripheral blood mononuclear cells (PBMCs), taken at new diagnosis, from a patient treated with antithyroid drugs. The receptors shown here come from a woman aged 25 to 45 with Graves disease. Each CDR3 is given with its conserved first and last residue. A D gene is named only where the DNA matches it firmly. Expanded clones are given a class, and other clones once, few, many or no size at all.

j_call	v_call	clone_size	d_call	cdr3_aa	cdr3_nt
TRBJ2-3	TRBV5-1	many	TRBD1	CASSLTGGVDTQYF	TGCGCCAGCAGCCTGACAGGGGGCGTAGATACGCAGTATTTT
TRBJ1-6	TRBV4-3	.	.	CASSQAGWVSPLHF	TGCGCCAGCAGCCAAGCCGGGTGGGTTTCACCCCTCCACTTT
TRBJ2-3	TRBV2	many	.	CASSEGSGGTDTQYF	TGTGCCAGCAGTGAAGGGTCTGGCGGCACAGATACGCAGTATTTT
TRBJ1-1	TRBV12-3/TRBV12-4	many	TRBD1	CASSEIRGRGEAFF	TGTGCCAGCAGCGAAATCAGGGGGCGCGGTGAAGCTTTCTTT
TRBJ2-3	TRBV11-3	many	.	CASIGGGTDTQYF	TGTGCCAGCATAGGGGGGGGCACAGATACGCAGTATTTT
TRBJ2-1	TRBV7-9	many	TRBD1	CASSPSTGGPYNEQFF	TGTGCCAGCAGCCCAAGTACAGGGGGACCCTACAATGAGCAGTTCTTC
TRBJ2-2	TRBV27	many	TRBD2	CASTSLVSGRRVTGELFF	TGTGCCAGCACCTCCCTGGTTAGCGGGAGGCGTGTGACCGGGGAGCTGTTTTTT
TRBJ1-2	TRBV19	many	TRBD1	CASSPWTGGDTGYTF	TGTGCCAGTAGTCCCTGGACAGGGGGCGATACTGGCTACACCTTC
TRBJ2-5	TRBV30	many	TRBD1	CAWSEGASVETQYF	TGTGCCTGGAGTGAGGGGGCAAGCGTAGAGACCCAGTACTTC
TRBJ2-1	TRBV19	many	.	CASSKYFTGLGSYNEQFF	TGTGCCAGTAGTAAATACTTCACAGGTCTGGGCTCCTACAATGAGCAGTTCTTC
TRBJ1-1	TRBV2	many	.	CASKKGWLDTEAFF	TGTGCCAGCAAGAAGGGCTGGTTGGACACTGAAGCTTTCTTT
TRBJ2-7	TRBV4-3	few	.	CASSQQAGDSYEQYF	TGCGCCAGCAGCCAACAGGCAGGGGACTCCTACGAGCAGTACTTC
TRBJ1-1	TRBV4-2	many	.	CASSHAVLRTGMNTEAFF	TGTGCCAGCAGCCATGCCGTGCTGAGAACAGGGATGAACACTGAAGCTTTCTTT
TRBJ2-7	TRBV7-3	once	.	CASSLNREGYEQYF	TGTGCCAGCAGCTTAAACAGGGAGGGGTACGAGCAGTACTTC
TRBJ1-1	TRBV28	few	.	CASSLYDRSNTEAFF	TGTGCCAGCAGTTTATACGACAGGAGTAACACTGAAGCTTTCTTT
TRBJ2-5	TRBV6-2/TRBV6-3	once	.	CASKIRGQETQYF	TGTGCCAGCAAGATACGAGGCCAAGAGACCCAGTACTTC
TRBJ2-1	TRBV20-1	many	TRBD2	CSARDIAGAENEQFF	TGCAGTGCTAGAGACATAGCGGGAGCAGAAAATGAGCAGTTCTTC
TRBJ2-3	TRBV12-3/TRBV12-4	many	.	CASSLERILTDTQYF	TGTGCCAGCAGTTTAGAAAGGATCCTCACAGATACGCAGTATTTT
TRBJ1-1	TRBV27	many	TRBD1	CASSHHKLTGGRNTEAFF	TGTGCCAGCAGTCATCACAAGCTAACAGGGGGACGGAACACTGAAGCTTTCTTT
TRBJ1-1	TRBV7-2	many	.	CASSERQAAEAFF	TGTGCCAGCAGCGAAAGACAGGCGGCTGAAGCTTTCTTT
TRBJ2-1	TRBV7-9	many	.	CASSLVASDQFF	TGTGCCAGCAGCTTAGTAGCGTCGGATCAGTTCTTC
TRBJ2-7	TRBV6-5	.	.	CASSYDVGHLYEQYF	TGTGCCAGCAGTTACGATGTGGGCCACTTATACGAGCAGTACTTC
TRBJ1-3	TRBV5-1	.	.	CASSPTGISGNTIYF	TGCGCCAGCAGCCCTACAGGGATCTCTGGAAACACCATATATTTT
TRBJ2-1	TRBV6-1	few	TRBD1	CASRDRVGTYNEQFF	TGTGCCAGCAGAGACAGGGTGGGAACATACAATGAGCAGTTCTTC
TRBJ2-1	TRBV11-3	many	TRBD1	CASSAGTASYNEQFF	TGTGCCAGCAGCGCCGGGACAGCCTCCTACAATGAGCAGTTCTTC
TRBJ2-2	TRBV7-9	.	TRBD1	CASSPPNPTGDTGELFF	TGTGCCAGCAGCCCCCCTAACCCGACAGGGGATACCGGGGAGCTGTTTTTT
TRBJ1-2	TRBV20-1	many	.	CSARRSQGYGYTF	TGCAGTGCTAGAAGGAGTCAGGGCTATGGCTACACCTTC
TRBJ2-6	TRBV27	many	.	CASSAGLGANVLTF	TGTGCCAGCAGTGCCGGACTGGGGGCCAACGTCCTGACTTTC
TRBJ1-5	TRBV3-1	many	.	CASSQSRAGWDQPQHF	TGTGCCAGCAGCCAAAGTCGTGCGGGGTGGGATCAGCCCCAGCATTTT
TRBJ2-1	TRBV14	.	TRBD2	CASSRFSGRSDNEQFF	TGTGCCAGCAGCCGATTTAGCGGGAGGAGTGACAATGAGCAGTTCTTC
TRBJ2-1	TRBV11-2	.	.	CASSSLLYNEQFF	TGTGCCAGCAGCTCCCTTCTTTACAATGAGCAGTTCTTC
TRBJ1-1	TRBV30	.	.	CAWRGPRIKDTEAFF	TGTGCCTGGAGGGGCCCCAGAATTAAGGACACTGAAGCTTTCTTT
TRBJ2-6	TRBV11-3	few	TRBD1	CASSIRQGSSGANVLTF	TGTGCCAGCAGCATAAGACAGGGTAGTTCTGGGGCCAACGTCCTGACTTTC
TRBJ2-3	TRBV20-1	few	TRBD1	CSAPPTGGTDTQYF	TGCAGTGCCCCCCCCACAGGGGGCACAGATACGCAGTATTTT
TRBJ2-7	TRBV19	.	.	CASSTLQGSYEQYF	TGTGCCAGTAGTACCCTACAGGGTAGCTACGAGCAGTACTTC
TRBJ1-2	TRBV6-1	few	.	CASSEWDGDSYYGYTF	TGTGCCAGCAGTGAATGGGACGGTGACTCCTACTATGGCTACACCTTC
TRBJ2-7	TRBV28	.	.	CASSFSPEQYF	TGTGCCAGCAGTTTCTCGCCCGAGCAGTACTTC
TRBJ1-5	TRBV6-1	.	TRBD1	CASRRDRDRQPQHF	TGTGCCAGCAGACGAGACAGGGACCGTCAGCCCCAGCATTTT
TRBJ1-1	TRBV5-6	few	.	CASSSIMNTEAFF	TGTGCCAGCAGCTCTATCATGAACACTGAAGCTTTCTTT
TRBJ1-1	TRBV29-1	.	.	CSVGSTALGAFF	TGCAGCGTTGGTTCGACAGCCTTGGGTGCTTTCTTT
TRBJ2-7	TRBV18	few	TRBD2	CASSPGRRSYEQYF	TGTGCCAGCTCACCCGGGAGGCGCTCCTACGAGCAGTACTTC
TRBJ1-2	TRBV29-1	many	.	CSASILDGYTF	TGCAGCGCCTCGATTTTGGATGGCTACACCTTC
TRBJ2-5	TRBV20-1	many	TRBD1	CSARGQGVRETQYF	TGCAGTGCTAGGGGACAGGGGGTCCGTGAGACCCAGTACTTC
TRBJ1-1	TRBV15	.	.	CATSRGPNTEAFF	TGTGCCACCAGCCGAGGACCGAACACTGAAGCTTTCTTT
TRBJ2-5	TRBV4-2	many	TRBD1	CASSQGDRGGETQYF	TGTGCCAGCAGCCAAGGGGACAGGGGGGGAGAGACCCAGTACTTC
TRBJ1-1	TRBV11-3	many	TRBD1	CASSYLRDRDSEAFF	TGTGCCAGCAGCTATCTAAGGGACAGGGACTCTGAAGCTTTCTTT
TRBJ2-3	TRBV19	few	.	CATRERRRTDTQYF	TGTGCCACCCGAGAGAGGCGACGCACAGATACGCAGTATTTT
TRBJ2-7	TRBV6-5	many	.	CASSYSTGIYEQYF	TGTGCCAGCAGTTACTCTACAGGGATCTACGAGCAGTACTTC
TRBJ2-1	TRBV2	many	TRBD1	CASSGDRGRYNEQFF	TGTGCCAGCAGTGGAGACAGGGGCCGTTACAATGAGCAGTTCTTC
TRBJ2-2	TRBV20-1	many	TRBD2	CSASLAGNTGELFF	TGCAGTGCTAGTCTAGCGGGTAACACCGGGGAGCTGTTTTTT
TRBJ1-4	TRBV9	many	.	CASSTRGRTHEKLFF	TGTGCCAGCAGCACAAGAGGACGAACCCATGAAAAACTGTTTTTT
TRBJ1-2	TRBV7-2	many	.	CASSPRRSSNYGYTF	TGTGCCAGCAGCCCAAGACGGTCGTCTAACTATGGCTACACCTTC
TRBJ2-3	TRBV20-1	many	TRBD1	CSAGDRVTQYF	TGCAGTGCGGGGGACAGGGTTACGCAGTATTTT
TRBJ2-1	TRBV7-2	many	TRBD2	CASRRTSGSYNEQFF	TGTGCCAGCAGGAGGACTAGCGGGAGTTACAATGAGCAGTTCTTC
TRBJ1-2	TRBV5-8	many	TRBD1	CASSSRAKVSGQGGIRYGYTF	TGTGCCAGCAGCTCCCGGGCGAAAGTCTCGGGACAGGGGGGTATTCGGTATGGCTACACCTTC
TRBJ2-3	TRBV11-3	many	.	CASSLVGGLTDTQYF	TGTGCCAGCAGCTTAGTCGGGGGACTCACAGATACGCAGTATTTT
TRBJ2-1	TRBV18	few	.	CASSPWVDEQFF	TGTGCCAGCTCACCATGGGTTGATGAGCAGTTCTTC
TRBJ1-1	TRBV18	many	.	CASSPLDQITEAFF	TGTGCCAGCTCACCACTTGACCAGATCACTGAAGCTTTCTTT
TRBJ2-5	TRBV10-2	many	TRBD2	CASSLAEQETQYF	TGCGCCAGCAGTCTAGCGGAACAAGAGACCCAGTACTTC
TRBJ1-3	TRBV20-1	many	.	CSAQRAYSGNTIYF	TGCAGTGCTCAACGGGCCTACTCTGGAAACACCATATATTTT